The 12 T cell receptor beta chains in this list originate from one sample, sequenced in a study of cytomegalovirus exposure and HLA in healthy donors. Amplification used 60 Vbeta primers and 13 Jbeta primers. The protocol was immunoSEQ multiplex PCR, while the TCRdb copy is restricted to in-frame clones and leaves out a portion. The data contain 100,000 to 150,000 clones, around 68% of them singletons. The sequencing sample was made of PBMCs. The receptors here all came from a man aged 35 to 55 in good health and CMV-seropositive.

Only a few counts were recorded for this clone. This sequence joins TRBV10-3 and TRBJ2-3; D might be TRBD2 (5 bases). Trimming pared 5 bases from V and 2 bases from J, leaving 8 bases between. The length of the CDR3 is 13 residues. Germline CDR1 reads ENHRY; CDR2 reads SYGVKD. The CDR3 coding sequence is TGTGCCATCAGTCCCGGGGTCACAGATACGCAGTATTTT. Translating gives CAISPGVTDTQYF.

The table lists this clone with a few counts. The chain employs TRBV9 and TRBJ1-2, with D possibly matching TRBD1 (6 bases). Trimming left V 0 bases short and J 0 bases short, with 9 bases between. The CDR3 is made up of 15 amino acids. CDR1 and CDR2 from the germline V gene are SGDLS and YYNGEE. The CDR3 region is CASSVGGQSNYGYTF. The CDR3 DNA is TGTGCCAGCAGCGTAGGGGGGCAGTCTAACTATGGCTACACCTTC.

The chain couples TRBV19 to TRBJ1-4; 11 bases line up with TRBD1. The V segment lost 8 bases and the J segment 8 bases; nucleotides outside the gene matches: 7. CDR1 is LNHDA, CDR2 SQIVND, per germline (reference sequence). This CDR3 comprises 14 residues. The CDR3 reads CASSTGTGGEKLFF. In nucleotides, the CDR3 is TGTGCCAGTTCTACCGGGACAGGGGGAGAAAAACTGTTTTTT.

V and J are TRBV7-2 and TRBJ2-7, with TRBD1 matching 11 bases. CDR1 and CDR2 from the germline V gene are SGHTA and FQGNSA. V shed 5 bases, J shed 4 bases, and the junction held 7 bases outside the gene matches. This CDR3 region has 15 residues. The CDR3 DNA sequence: TGTGCCAGCAGCACCGCCGGGACAGGGGGGTACGAGCAGTACTTC. Translation: CASSTAGTGGYEQYF. The full variable domain, its missing parts supplied by reference TRBV7-2 and TRBJ2-7, is GAGVSQSPSNKVTEKGKDVELRCDPISGHTALYWYRQSLGQGLEFLIYFQGNSAPDKSGLPSDRFSAERTGGSVSTLTIQRTQQEDSAVYLCASSTAGTGGYEQYFGPGTRLTVT.

This chain joins TRBV29-1 and TRBJ2-7; possibly TRBD1 for D (5 bases). CDR1 SQVTM and CDR2 ANQGSEA come from the germline V gene. This CDR3 is built from 13 residues. The V end lost 1 base, the J end lost 3 bases, and 10 bases lay between the germline ends. The CDR3 loop is CSVEGQSIYEQYF. In DNA form, the CDR3 reads TGCAGCGTTGAAGGACAGTCTATCTACGAGCAGTACTTC.

This clone qualifies as medium-sized. The rearrangement joins TRBV6-1 to TRBJ1-1, with 7 bases identical to TRBD1. The V gene end was trimmed by 4 bases and the J gene end by 8 bases; junction bases not matched to a gene: 10. The CDR3 length is 14 residues. From germline, CDR1 is MNHNS and CDR2 SASEGT. The chain's CDR3 is CASSGGPDRAEAFF. CDR3 nucleotide sequence: TGTGCCAGCAGTGGGGGTCCCGACAGGGCGGAAGCTTTCTTT.

J is TRBJ1-3 and V is TRBV7-6, with D possibly TRBD1 on 5 matching bases. The CDR3 is 17 amino acids. Germline CDR1 reads SGHVS; CDR2 reads FNYEAQ. V was trimmed by 5 bases and J by 2 bases, leaving 19 bases between them. This CDR3 reads CASSKPTGHFPGNTIYF. The CDR3 nucleotides read TGTGCCAGCAGCAAACCGACCGGACACTTTCCTGGAAACACCATATATTTT.

This chain uses TRBV11-2 with TRBJ2-7; D remains unclear. Germline V gives CDR1 SGHAT, CDR2 FQNNGV. V lost 2 bases and J lost 0, with 14 bases in between. This CDR3 spans 16 amino acids. The CDR3 sequence: CASSLNVGLSSYEQYF. As DNA, the CDR3 is TGTGCCAGCAGCTTAAATGTCGGGTTGAGCTCCTACGAGCAGTACTTC.

The chain recombines TRBV5-6 with TRBJ2-1; 7 bases map to TRBD2. The germline V gene encodes CDR1 SGHDT and CDR2 YYEEEE. This CDR3 has 15 residues. V shed 3 bases, J shed 2 bases, and the junction held 5 bases outside the gene matches. CDR3 nucleotide sequence: TGTGCCAGCAGCTCGACTAGCTTAGCCTACAATGAGCAGTTCTTC. Translating it yields CASSSTSLAYNEQFF. Together with reference TRBV5-6 and TRBJ2-1, the CDR3 gives the full variable domain: DAGVTQSPTHLIKTRGQQVTLRCSPKSGHDTVSWYQQALGQGPQFIFQYYEEEERQRGNFPDRFSGHQFPNYSSELNVNALLLGDSALYLCASSSTSLAYNEQFFGPGTRLTVL.

The table lists this clone with a few counts. This chain joins TRBV11-3 and TRBJ2-2, with a possible D match to TRBD2 (5 bases). Germline V gives CDR1 SGHNT, CDR2 YENEEA. This CDR3 comprises 13 residues. The V end lost 1 base, the J end lost 5 bases, and 5 bases lay between the germline ends. The CDR3 DNA follows: TGTGCCAGCAGCTTAGCGGGGACCGGGGAGCTGTTTTTT. Its translation: CASSLAGTGELFF.

This chain joins TRBV6-1 and TRBJ1-5, with D possibly matching TRBD1 (6 bases). This CDR3 has 15 amino acids. V was cut by 6 bases and J by 2 bases, with 14 bases left in between. Germline V gene sequence: CDR1 MNHNS, CDR2 SASEGT. CDR3 bases: TGTGCCAGCAGGGGAGAACAGGGACGCAATCAGCCCCAGCATTTT. This translates into CASRGEQGRNQPQHF.

V usage is TRBV4-1 and J usage is TRBJ1-2; D is unresolved. Trimming shortened V by 1 base and J by 7 bases, and 10 bases separated the two germline ends. The CDR3 sequence is 13 residues long. From germline, CDR1 is MGHRA and CDR2 YSYEKL. In nucleotides, the CDR3 is TGCGCCAGCAGCCAAGCCCAGGATATTGGCTACACCTTC. Translating gives CASSQAQDIGYTF.